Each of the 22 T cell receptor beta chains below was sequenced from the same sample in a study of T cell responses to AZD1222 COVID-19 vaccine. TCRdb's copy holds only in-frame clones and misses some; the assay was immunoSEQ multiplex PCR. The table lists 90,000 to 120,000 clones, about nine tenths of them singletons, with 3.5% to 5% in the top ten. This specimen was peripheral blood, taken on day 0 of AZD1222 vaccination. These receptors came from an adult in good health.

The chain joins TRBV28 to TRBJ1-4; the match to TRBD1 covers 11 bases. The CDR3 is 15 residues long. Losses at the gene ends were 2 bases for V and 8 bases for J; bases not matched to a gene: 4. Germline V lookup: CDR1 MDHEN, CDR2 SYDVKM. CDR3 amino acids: CASSLGTGGVEKLFF. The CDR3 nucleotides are TGTGCCAGCAGTTTAGGGACAGGGGGAGTCGAAAAACTGTTTTTT.

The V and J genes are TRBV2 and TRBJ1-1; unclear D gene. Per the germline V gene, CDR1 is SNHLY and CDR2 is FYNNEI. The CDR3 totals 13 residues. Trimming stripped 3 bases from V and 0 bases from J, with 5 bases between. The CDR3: CASSDSLNTEAFF. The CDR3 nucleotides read TGTGCCAGCAGTGACTCCCTGAACACTGAAGCTTTCTTT. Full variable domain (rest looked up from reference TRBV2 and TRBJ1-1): EPEVTQTPSHQVTQMGQEVILRCVPISNHLYFYWYRQILGQKVEFLVSFYNNEISEKSEIFDDQFSVERPDGSNFTLKIRSTKLEDSAMYFCASSDSLNTEAFFGQGTRLTVV.

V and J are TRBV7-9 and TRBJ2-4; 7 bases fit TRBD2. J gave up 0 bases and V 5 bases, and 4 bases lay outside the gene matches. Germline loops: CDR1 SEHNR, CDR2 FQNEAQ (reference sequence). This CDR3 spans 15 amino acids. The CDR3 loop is CASSHSGGAKNIQYF. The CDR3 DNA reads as TGTGCCAGCAGCCATTCGGGGGGAGCCAAAAACATTCAGTACTTC.

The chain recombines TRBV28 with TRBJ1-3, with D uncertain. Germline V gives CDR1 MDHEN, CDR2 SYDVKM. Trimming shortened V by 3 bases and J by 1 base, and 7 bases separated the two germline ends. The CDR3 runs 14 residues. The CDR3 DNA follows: TGTGCCAGCAGTTTTCCAGATTCTGGAAACACCATATATTTT. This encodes CASSFPDSGNTIYF.

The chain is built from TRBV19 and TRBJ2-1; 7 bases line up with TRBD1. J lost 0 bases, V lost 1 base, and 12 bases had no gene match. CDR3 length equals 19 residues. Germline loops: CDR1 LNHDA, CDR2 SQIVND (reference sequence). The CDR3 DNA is TGTGCCAGTAGTATAGTGGGACAGTCCCTTGGCGGCTCCTACAATGAGCAGTTCTTC. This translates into CASSIVGQSLGGSYNEQFF. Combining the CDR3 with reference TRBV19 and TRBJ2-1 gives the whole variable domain DGGITQSPKYLFRKEGQNVTLSCEQNLNHDAMYWYRQDPGQGLRLIYYSQIVNDFQKGDIAEGYSVSREKKESFPLTVTSAQKNPTAFYLCASSIVGQSLGGSYNEQFFGPGTRLTVL.

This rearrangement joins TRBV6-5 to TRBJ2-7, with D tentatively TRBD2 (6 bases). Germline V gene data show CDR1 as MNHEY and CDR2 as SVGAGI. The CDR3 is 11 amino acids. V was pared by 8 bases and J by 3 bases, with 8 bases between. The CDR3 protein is CASVEGYEQYF. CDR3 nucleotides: TGTGCCAGCGTGGAGGGCTACGAGCAGTACTTC.

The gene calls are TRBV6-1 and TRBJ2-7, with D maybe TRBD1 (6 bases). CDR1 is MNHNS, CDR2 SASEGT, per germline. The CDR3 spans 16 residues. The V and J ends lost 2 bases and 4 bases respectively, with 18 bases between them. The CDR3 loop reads CASSEPRGGSSYEQYF. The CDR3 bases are TGTGCCAGCAGTGAACCAAGAGGGGGTTCTTCATACGAGCAGTACTTC.

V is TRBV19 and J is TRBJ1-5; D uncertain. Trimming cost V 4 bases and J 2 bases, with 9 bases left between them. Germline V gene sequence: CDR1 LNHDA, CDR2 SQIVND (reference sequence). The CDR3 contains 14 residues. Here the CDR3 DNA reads TGTGCCAGTAGTAACTTGACGGGCAATCAGCCCCAGCATTTT. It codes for CASSNLTGNQPQHF.

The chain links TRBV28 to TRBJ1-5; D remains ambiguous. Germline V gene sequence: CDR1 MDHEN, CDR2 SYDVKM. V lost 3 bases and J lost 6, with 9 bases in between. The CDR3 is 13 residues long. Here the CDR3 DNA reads TGTGCCAGCAGTTTGAGGAGTGGTCAGCCCCAGCATTTT. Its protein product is CASSLRSGQPQHF. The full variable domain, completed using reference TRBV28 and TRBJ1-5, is DVKVTQSSRYLVKRTGEKVFLECVQDMDHENMFWYRQDPGLGLRLIYFSYDVKMKEKGDIPEGYSVSREKKERFSLILESASTNQTSMYLCASSLRSGQPQHFGDGTRLSIL.

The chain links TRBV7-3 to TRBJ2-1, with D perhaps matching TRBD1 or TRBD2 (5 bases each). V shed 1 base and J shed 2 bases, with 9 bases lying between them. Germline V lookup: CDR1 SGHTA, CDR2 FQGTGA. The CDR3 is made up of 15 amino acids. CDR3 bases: TGTGCCAGCAGCTTAAAAGTGGGGGCCTACAATGAGCAGTTCTTC. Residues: CASSLKVGAYNEQFF.

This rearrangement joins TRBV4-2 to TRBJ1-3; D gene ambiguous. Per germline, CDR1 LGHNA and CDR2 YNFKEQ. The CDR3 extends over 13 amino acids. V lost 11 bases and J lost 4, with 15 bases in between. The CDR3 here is CAALAGEGNTIYF. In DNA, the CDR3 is TGTGCCGCTTTGGCCGGGGAAGGAAACACCATATATTTT.

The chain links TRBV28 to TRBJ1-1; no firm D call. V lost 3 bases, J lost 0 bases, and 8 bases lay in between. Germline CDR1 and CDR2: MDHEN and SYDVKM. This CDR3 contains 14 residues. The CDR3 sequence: CASSFRHMNTEAFF. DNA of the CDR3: TGTGCCAGCAGTTTTCGGCACATGAACACTGAAGCTTTCTTT.

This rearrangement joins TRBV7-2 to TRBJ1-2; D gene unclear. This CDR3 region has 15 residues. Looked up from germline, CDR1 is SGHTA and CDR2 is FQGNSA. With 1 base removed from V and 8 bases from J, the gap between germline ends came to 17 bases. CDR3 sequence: CASSLDGGTGGGYTF. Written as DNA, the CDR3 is TGTGCCAGCAGCTTAGACGGAGGAACGGGTGGAGGCTACACCTTC.

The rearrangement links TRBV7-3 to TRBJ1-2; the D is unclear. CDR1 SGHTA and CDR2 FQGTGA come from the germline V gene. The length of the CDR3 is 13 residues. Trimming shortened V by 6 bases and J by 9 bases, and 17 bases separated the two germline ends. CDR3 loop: CASSQAELLSYTF. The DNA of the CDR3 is TGTGCCAGCAGTCAAGCTGAGTTATTAAGCTACACCTTC.

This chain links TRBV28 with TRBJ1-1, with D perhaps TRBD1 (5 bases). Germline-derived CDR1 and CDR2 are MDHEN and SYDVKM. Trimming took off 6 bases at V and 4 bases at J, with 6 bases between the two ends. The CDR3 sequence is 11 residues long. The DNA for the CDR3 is TGTGCCAGCAGGGGGGGCACTGAAGCTTTCTTT. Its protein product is CASRGGTEAFF.

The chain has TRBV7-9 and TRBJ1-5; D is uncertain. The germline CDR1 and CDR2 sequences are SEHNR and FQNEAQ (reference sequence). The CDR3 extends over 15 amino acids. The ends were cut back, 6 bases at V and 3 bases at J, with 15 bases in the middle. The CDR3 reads CASSSSGLPNQPQHF. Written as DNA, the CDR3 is TGTGCCAGCAGTTCCTCGGGCCTACCCAATCAGCCCCAGCATTTT.

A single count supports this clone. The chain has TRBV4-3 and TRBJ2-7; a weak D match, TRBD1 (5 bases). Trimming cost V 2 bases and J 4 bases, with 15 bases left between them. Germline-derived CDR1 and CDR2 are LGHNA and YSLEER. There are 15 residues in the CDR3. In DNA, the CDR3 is TGCGCCAGCAGCCAAATAGCAGGGCCCGCATACGAGCAGTACTTC. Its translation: CASSQIAGPAYEQYF.

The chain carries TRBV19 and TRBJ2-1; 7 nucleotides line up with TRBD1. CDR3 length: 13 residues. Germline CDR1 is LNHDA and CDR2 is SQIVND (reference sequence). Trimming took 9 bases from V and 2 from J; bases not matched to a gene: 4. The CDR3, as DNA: TGTGCCAGCGGGACAGAGGCCTACAATGAGCAGTTCTTC. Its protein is CASGTEAYNEQFF.

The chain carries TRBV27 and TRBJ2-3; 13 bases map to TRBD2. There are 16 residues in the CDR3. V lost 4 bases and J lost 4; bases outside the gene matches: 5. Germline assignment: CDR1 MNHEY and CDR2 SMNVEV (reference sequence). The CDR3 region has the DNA TGTGCCAGCAGTTCCCAACTAGCGGGAGGGGCAGATACGCAGTATTTT. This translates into CASSSQLAGGADTQYF.

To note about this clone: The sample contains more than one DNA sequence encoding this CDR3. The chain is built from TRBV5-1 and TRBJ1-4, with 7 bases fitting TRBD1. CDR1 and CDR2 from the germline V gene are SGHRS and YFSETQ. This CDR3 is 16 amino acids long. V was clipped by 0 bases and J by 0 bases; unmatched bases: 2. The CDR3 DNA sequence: TGCGCCAGCAGCTTGGGACAGGGCGCAACTAATGAAAAACTGTTTTTT. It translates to CASSLGQGATNEKLFF.

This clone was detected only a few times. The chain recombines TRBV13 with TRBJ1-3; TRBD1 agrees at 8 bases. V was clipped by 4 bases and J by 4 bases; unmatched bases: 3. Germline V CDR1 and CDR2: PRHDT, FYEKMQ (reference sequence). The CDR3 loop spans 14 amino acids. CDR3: CASSSAGGGNTIYF. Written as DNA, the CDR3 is TGTGCCAGCAGCTCGGCAGGGGGCGGAAACACCATATATTTT.

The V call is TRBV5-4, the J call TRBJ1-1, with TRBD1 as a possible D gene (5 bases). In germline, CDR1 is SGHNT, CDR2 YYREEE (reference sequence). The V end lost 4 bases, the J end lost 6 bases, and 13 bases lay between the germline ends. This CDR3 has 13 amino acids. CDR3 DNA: TGTGCCAGCAGCCTAGACAGCAGGGCTGAAGCTTTCTTT. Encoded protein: CASSLDSRAEAFF.